A selection of T cell receptor beta chains follows, all from one sample in a study of breast tumors, draining lymph nodes, adjacent tissues. TCRdb re-analysed the multiplex PCR reads in MiXCR, keeping a single row per CDR3 protein. The table has approximately 88,000 distinct CDR3 sequences, around 28% seen once. The sample was axillary lymph node tissue. These receptors were obtained from a female donor with breast cancer. Some clones in this sample may be carry-over from other donors' samples. CDR3s include the opening cysteine and the closing phenylalanine or tryptophan. Fields, in order: D gene, J gene, V gene, clone size, CDR3 DNA, CDR3 protein. A D gene is named only where the DNA matches it firmly. Clone size is stated in some rows and not others, as once, few, many or a class when expanded.

d_call: .
j_call: TRBJ2-7
v_call: TRBV10-3
clone_size: many
cdr3_nt: TGTGCCATCAGAGGAGGATCTTACGAGCAGTACTTC
cdr3_aa: CAIRGGSYEQYF

d_call: .
j_call: TRBJ1-3
v_call: TRBV12-3/TRBV12-4
clone_size: .
cdr3_nt: TGTGCCAGCAACCAAGGCCAGGGATCCGGAAACACCATATATTTT
cdr3_aa: CASNQGQGSGNTIYF

d_call: .
j_call: TRBJ1-3
v_call: TRBV3-1
clone_size: many
cdr3_nt: TGTGCCACCCAGCCATCCTCTGGAAACACCATATATTTT
cdr3_aa: CATQPSSGNTIYF

d_call: TRBD1
j_call: TRBJ2-7
v_call: TRBV12-3/TRBV12-4
clone_size: .
cdr3_nt: TGTGCCAGCAGTTTCCAGCCTACAGGGGGAGAGCAGTACTTC
cdr3_aa: CASSFQPTGGEQYF

d_call: TRBD2
j_call: TRBJ2-7
v_call: TRBV20-1
clone_size: many
cdr3_nt: TGCAGTGTCCCGCTGACTAGCGGGAGATCCGAGCAGTACTTC
cdr3_aa: CSVPLTSGRSEQYF

d_call: .
j_call: TRBJ2-1
v_call: TRBV9
clone_size: many
cdr3_nt: TGTGCCAGCAGCGCGCTTAGAACCGGCTCCTACAATGAGCAGTTCTTC
cdr3_aa: CASSALRTGSYNEQFF

d_call: TRBD1
j_call: TRBJ2-1
v_call: TRBV5-6
clone_size: .
cdr3_nt: TGTGCCAGCAGCTTCTTCGCAAGGGGGCGCAATGAGCAGTTCTTC
cdr3_aa: CASSFFARGRNEQFF

d_call: TRBD1
j_call: TRBJ1-3
v_call: TRBV12-3/TRBV12-4
clone_size: many
cdr3_nt: TGTGCCAGCAGTGGCGGGACAGGAGTTGGAAACACCATATATTTT
cdr3_aa: CASSGGTGVGNTIYF

d_call: .
j_call: TRBJ2-2
v_call: TRBV6-1
clone_size: many
cdr3_nt: TGTGCCAGCAGTATGTTTGGACAGTTGAGCACCGGGGAGCTGTTTTTT
cdr3_aa: CASSMFGQLSTGELFF

d_call: .
j_call: TRBJ2-3
v_call: TRBV20-1
clone_size: .
cdr3_nt: TGCAGTGCTCTCGCACGTGGGACCAGGAACACAGATGCGCAGTATTTT
cdr3_aa: CSALARGTRNTDAQYF

d_call: TRBD2
j_call: TRBJ2-7
v_call: TRBV13
clone_size: many
cdr3_nt: TGTGCCAGCAGCTTGGGGACTAGCAGTTACTACGAGCAGTACTTC
cdr3_aa: CASSLGTSSYYEQYF

d_call: .
j_call: TRBJ2-4
v_call: TRBV3-1
clone_size: .
cdr3_nt: TGTGCCGGCAGCCAAGGCGGGGGCTCGGTCGCCAAAAACATTCAGTACTTC
cdr3_aa: CAGSQGGGSVAKNIQYF

d_call: .
j_call: TRBJ2-3
v_call: TRBV5-1
clone_size: .
cdr3_nt: .
cdr3_aa: CASSFYICSADPGTPSGPDTQYF

d_call: .
j_call: TRBJ2-3
v_call: TRBV27
clone_size: .
cdr3_nt: TGTGCCGGCAGACCCCATGGTGCGGATACGCAGTATTTT
cdr3_aa: CAGRPHGADTQYF

d_call: TRBD1
j_call: TRBJ1-5
v_call: TRBV4-3
clone_size: many
cdr3_nt: TGCGCCAGCAGCCACCAGACAGGGAGCAATCAGCCCCAGCATTTT
cdr3_aa: CASSHQTGSNQPQHF

d_call: TRBD2
j_call: TRBJ2-5
v_call: TRBV6-2/TRBV6-3
clone_size: .
cdr3_nt: TGTGCCTGCAGTTTCCTAGCGGGATCCCAAGAGACCCAGTACTTC
cdr3_aa: CACSFLAGSQETQYF

d_call: .
j_call: TRBJ2-3
v_call: TRBV11-2
clone_size: many
cdr3_nt: TGTGCCAGCAGCTTCTGGGGAATAGCGGCTAGCACAGATACGCAGTATTTT
cdr3_aa: CASSFWGIAASTDTQYF

d_call: TRBD1
j_call: TRBJ2-3
v_call: TRBV30
clone_size: many
cdr3_nt: TGTGCCTGGAGAACAGGGGTTCGCACAGATACGCAGTATTTT
cdr3_aa: CAWRTGVRTDTQYF

d_call: .
j_call: TRBJ2-2
v_call: TRBV4-3
clone_size: many
cdr3_nt: TGCGCCAGCAGCCAAGGAAGAGAATTCGGCACCGGGGAGCTGTTTTTT
cdr3_aa: CASSQGREFGTGELFF

d_call: TRBD2
j_call: TRBJ2-2
v_call: TRBV9
clone_size: many
cdr3_nt: TGTGCCAGCGTGGGGGGGAACGGGGAGCTGTTTTTT
cdr3_aa: CASVGGNGELFF

d_call: .
j_call: TRBJ2-3
v_call: TRBV4-2
clone_size: many
cdr3_nt: TGTGCCAGCAGCCAAGATCCGGGAGAGAGGACAGATACGCAGTATTTT
cdr3_aa: CASSQDPGERTDTQYF

d_call: .
j_call: TRBJ1-5
v_call: TRBV20-1
clone_size: many
cdr3_nt: TGCAGTGCAAAAGCAGGGCCGCAGCCCCAGCATTTT
cdr3_aa: CSAKAGPQPQHF

d_call: TRBD1
j_call: TRBJ1-2
v_call: TRBV6-5
clone_size: many
cdr3_nt: TGTGCCAGCAGTCACCGGGCAGGGGGATTTTATGGCTACACCTTC
cdr3_aa: CASSHRAGGFYGYTF

d_call: TRBD1
j_call: TRBJ1-2
v_call: TRBV7-2
clone_size: .
cdr3_nt: TGTGCCAGCAGCTTACATCGGACTTACCCGGACCGACAGGGAAGGCATGGCTACACCTTC
cdr3_aa: CASSLHRTYPDRQGRHGYTF

d_call: TRBD1
j_call: TRBJ2-7
v_call: TRBV12-5
clone_size: .
cdr3_nt: TGTGCTAGTGGTTTGGGACAGGGGGCTGTCTACGAGCAGTACTTC
cdr3_aa: CASGLGQGAVYEQYF

d_call: .
j_call: TRBJ1-2
v_call: TRBV10-2
clone_size: .
cdr3_nt: TGCGCCAGAAGGGAAGGGTTTGGCTACACCTTC
cdr3_aa: CARREGFGYTF

d_call: .
j_call: TRBJ2-1
v_call: TRBV7-3
clone_size: many
cdr3_nt: TGTGCCAGCAGCTTACTAGCGATCTCCTACAATGAGCAGTTCTTC
cdr3_aa: CASSLLAISYNEQFF

d_call: .
j_call: TRBJ2-2
v_call: TRBV6-2/TRBV6-3
clone_size: many
cdr3_nt: TGTGCCAGCAATCCGACAGCGGGCGGGGAGCTGTTTTTT
cdr3_aa: CASNPTAGGELFF

d_call: .
j_call: TRBJ1-2
v_call: TRBV9
clone_size: many
cdr3_nt: TGTGCCAGCAGCGCAACAAACTATGGCTACACCTTC
cdr3_aa: CASSATNYGYTF

d_call: TRBD2
j_call: TRBJ2-3
v_call: TRBV20-1
clone_size: .
cdr3_nt: TGCAGTGCCCCTAGCGGGAGGGGGGATACGCAGTATTTT
cdr3_aa: CSAPSGRGDTQYF

d_call: TRBD1
j_call: TRBJ2-1
v_call: TRBV4-1
clone_size: many
cdr3_nt: TGCGCCAGCAGCCAACCCGGGACAGGCGGCGAGCAGTTCTTC
cdr3_aa: CASSQPGTGGEQFF

d_call: .
j_call: TRBJ1-6
v_call: TRBV19
clone_size: many
cdr3_nt: TGTGCCAGTAGTATCTTTTCGGGGGCTGGTTCACCCCTCCACTTT
cdr3_aa: CASSIFSGAGSPLHF

d_call: TRBD1
j_call: TRBJ1-5
v_call: TRBV7-2
clone_size: many
cdr3_nt: TGTGCCAGCAGCCCGGACAGGGGTCAGCCCCAGCATTTT
cdr3_aa: CASSPDRGQPQHF

d_call: .
j_call: TRBJ2-6
v_call: TRBV30
clone_size: many
cdr3_nt: TGTGCCTGGAGCAGGGTCTCTGGGGCCAACGTCCTGACTTTC
cdr3_aa: CAWSRVSGANVLTF

d_call: TRBD1
j_call: TRBJ2-7
v_call: TRBV29-1
clone_size: many
cdr3_nt: TGCAGCGTTCGACAGGGTCAAGCCTACGAGCAGTACTTC
cdr3_aa: CSVRQGQAYEQYF

d_call: TRBD1
j_call: TRBJ1-4
v_call: TRBV12-3/TRBV12-4
clone_size: once
cdr3_nt: TGTGCCAGCAGTGAAACCGGGACAGGGCGGGAAAAACTGTTTTTT
cdr3_aa: CASSETGTGREKLFF

d_call: .
j_call: TRBJ1-2
v_call: TRBV11-2
clone_size: many
cdr3_nt: TGTGCCAGCTCCCCACAGGGAAACTATGGCTACACCTTC
cdr3_aa: CASSPQGNYGYTF

d_call: .
j_call: TRBJ1-2
v_call: TRBV6-1
clone_size: many
cdr3_nt: TGTGCCAGCAGTGGGGAATTGGGTTCAGGCTATGGCTACACCTTC
cdr3_aa: CASSGELGSGYGYTF

d_call: TRBD1
j_call: TRBJ2-7
v_call: TRBV29-1
clone_size: .
cdr3_nt: TGCAGCGCTCGCCCTGGGATAGGGGGCGGTGGAGAGCAGTACTTC
cdr3_aa: CSARPGIGGGGEQYF

d_call: .
j_call: TRBJ1-3
v_call: TRBV19
clone_size: many
cdr3_nt: TGTGCCAGTAGCCCCGCGGCGGGAGGCACCATATATTTT
cdr3_aa: CASSPAAGGTIYF

d_call: .
j_call: TRBJ2-3
v_call: TRBV6-6
clone_size: many
cdr3_nt: TGTGCCAGCAAAATGGGCACAGATACGCAGTATTTT
cdr3_aa: CASKMGTDTQYF

d_call: .
j_call: TRBJ2-1
v_call: TRBV27
clone_size: .
cdr3_nt: TGTACCAGCAGTACAAAAGCGGATCTATCCTACAATGAGCAGTTCTTC
cdr3_aa: CTSSTKADLSYNEQFF

d_call: .
j_call: TRBJ1-1
v_call: TRBV10-1
clone_size: .
cdr3_nt: TGCGCCAGCAGTGGGAGGACTGAAGCTTTCTTT
cdr3_aa: CASSGRTEAFF

d_call: TRBD2
j_call: TRBJ2-2
v_call: TRBV7-3
clone_size: .
cdr3_nt: TGTGCCAGCAGCCCTAGCGGGAGCACCGGGGAGCTGTTTTTT
cdr3_aa: CASSPSGSTGELFF

d_call: .
j_call: TRBJ2-5
v_call: TRBV19
clone_size: many
cdr3_nt: TGTGCCAGTAGTCTAGTCCTGCAAGAGACCCAGTACTTC
cdr3_aa: CASSLVLQETQYF